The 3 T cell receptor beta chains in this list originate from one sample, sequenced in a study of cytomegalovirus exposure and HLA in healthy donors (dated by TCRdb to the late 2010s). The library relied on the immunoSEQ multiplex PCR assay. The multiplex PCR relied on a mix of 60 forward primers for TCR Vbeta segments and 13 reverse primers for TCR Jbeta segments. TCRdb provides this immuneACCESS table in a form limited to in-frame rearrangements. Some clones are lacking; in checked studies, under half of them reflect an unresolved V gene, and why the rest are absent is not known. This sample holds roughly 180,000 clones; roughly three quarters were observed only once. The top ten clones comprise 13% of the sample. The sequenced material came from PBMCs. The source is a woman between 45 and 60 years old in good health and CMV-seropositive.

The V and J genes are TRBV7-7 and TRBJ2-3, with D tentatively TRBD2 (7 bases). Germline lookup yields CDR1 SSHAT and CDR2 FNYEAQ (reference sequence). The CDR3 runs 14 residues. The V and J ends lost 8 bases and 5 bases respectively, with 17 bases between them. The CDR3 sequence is CASSGGSLVDTQYF. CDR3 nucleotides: TGTGCCAGCTCGGGGGGCTCGTTGGTAGATACGCAGTATTTT.

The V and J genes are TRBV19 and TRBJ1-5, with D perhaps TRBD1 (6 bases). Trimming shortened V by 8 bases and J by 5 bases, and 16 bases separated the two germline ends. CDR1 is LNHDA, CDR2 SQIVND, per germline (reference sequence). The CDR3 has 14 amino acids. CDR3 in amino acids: CASGEGYRDQPQHF. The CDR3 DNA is TGTGCCAGTGGAGAGGGTTACAGGGATCAGCCCCAGCATTTT.

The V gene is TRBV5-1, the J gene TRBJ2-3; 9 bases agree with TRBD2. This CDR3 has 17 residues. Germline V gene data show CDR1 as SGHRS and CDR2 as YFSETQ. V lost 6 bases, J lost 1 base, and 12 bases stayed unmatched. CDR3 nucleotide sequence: TGCGCCAGCAAAGTTAGCGGGGGCTACGGGGGCACAGATACGCAGTATTTT. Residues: CASKVSGGYGGTDTQYF.